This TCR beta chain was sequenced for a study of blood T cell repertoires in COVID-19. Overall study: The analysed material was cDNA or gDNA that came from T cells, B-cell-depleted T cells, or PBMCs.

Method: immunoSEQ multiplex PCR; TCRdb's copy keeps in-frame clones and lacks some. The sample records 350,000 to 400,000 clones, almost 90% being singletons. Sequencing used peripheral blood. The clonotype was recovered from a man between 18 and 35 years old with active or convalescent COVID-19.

Here the CDR3 reads CASSSGQGRLEQYF. The CDR3, as DNA: TGTGCCAGCAGCTCCGGACAGGGGCGGCTCGAGCAGTACTTC. The gene calls are TRBV7-6 and TRBJ2-7, with 9 bases matching TRBD1. Germline V gene data show CDR1 as SGHVS and CDR2 as FNYEAQ. The CDR3 is 14 residues long. J was trimmed by 6 bases and V by 4 bases; bases with no gene match: 7.